This T cell receptor beta chain emerged from a study of blood T cell repertoires in COVID-19. Overall study context: From the United States, Italy and Spain came samples of acute and convalescent COVID-19.

Original processing notes: Amplified reference gene primers provided the basis for estimating nucleated cell counts. Profiling relied on immunoSEQ multiplex PCR, and the TCRdb table lists in-frame clones only, not all of them. V and J calls and clone size are as listed in that table; D and trimming were resolved from the DNA. In the table there are over 85,000 clones, roughly 76% of which are singletons. Germline V gene data show CDR1 as SGDLS and CDR2 as YYNGEE. The V end was cut by 0 bases, the J end by 7 bases, with 11 bases between. This CDR3 region has 14 residues. This chain links TRBV9 with TRBJ1-5; possibly TRBD1 for D (5 bases). The specimen sequenced was peripheral blood. The receptor was isolated from a woman between 55 and 75 years old with acute or convalescent COVID-19. CDR3 sequence: CASSVDPGKQPQHF. The DNA for the CDR3 is TGTGCCAGCAGCGTAGATCCAGGGAAGCAGCCCCAGCATTTT.